This TCR beta chain is from a study of shared clonotypes between healthy human individuals. The V end was cut by 8 bases, the J end by 10 bases, with 11 bases between. CDR1 and CDR2 from the germline V gene are MNHNS and SASEGT. The CDR3 has 10 residues. Profiled with immunoSEQ multiplex PCR; TCRdb holds only in-frame clones, not every one. This table holds more than 550,000 clones, roughly 91% found once. The origin of this receptor is a man between 18 and 35 years old in good health. Some clones in this sample may be carry-over from other donors' samples. Sequenced sample: memory CD8+ T cells from PBMCs. Subset given: CD45RO+ cells pooled with CCR7-negative TemRA cells. The V gene is TRBV6-1, the J gene TRBJ1-1; D is uncertain. The CDR3, as DNA: TGTGCCAGCTCGTGGATGGGAGCTTTCTTT. Translated, it gives CASSWMGAFF.